This TCR beta chain is drawn from a study of CD8 T cells in Susac syndrome. For this clonotype: Its target is unknown.

Study results and caveats: Regarding the TCR sequencing and HLA analysis, the study admitted that a relatively small number of individuals were involved.

Reverse transcription of roughly 0.5 to 1 ug RNA used random hexamers. The method of amplification for TCR beta CDR3 was immunoSEQ multiplex PCR, covering 54 Vbeta and 13 Jbeta. TCRdb used MiXCR to reprocess the immunoSEQ multiplex PCR reads, holding one entry per CDR3 protein. The table includes a few hundred thousand distinct CDR3 sequences, around 91% detected once. Germline lookup yields CDR1 LGHNA and CDR2 YSLEER. CDR3 length equals 13 residues. Trimming removed 2 bases at V and 5 bases at J, with 7 bases between. Sequencing targeted TCR beta in T cells from blood (CD8+ and CD4+). TEMRA cells were FACS-enriched, with CD8+ and CD4+ T cells isolated negatively.

This receptor was identified in a human donor with multiple sclerosis. Sample: CD8+ T cells from PBMCs. The chain employs TRBV4-3 and TRBJ2-1; D remains unclear. CDR3 protein: CASSQSANNEQFF. The CDR3 DNA follows: TGCGCCAGCAGCCAATCCGCGAACAATGAGCAGTTCTTC.